A single TCR beta chain is shown here with its context. Data came from immunoSEQ multiplex PCR; TCRdb stores just in-frame clones and leaves some out. This table has 150,000 to 200,000 clones, around 95% appearing once. V gave up 5 bases and J gave up 4 bases, with 6 bases separating them. The CDR3 runs to 12 residues. Germline V gene sequence: CDR1 SEHNR, CDR2 FQNEAQ (reference sequence). This sample is part of a study of control samples from healthy donors and cancer patients. J is TRBJ1-5 and V is TRBV7-9, with D unresolved. Source material: blood. The clonotype comes from a woman aged 55-70 years in good health. As DNA, the CDR3 is TGTGCCAGCAGCGCCTCAAATCAGCCCCAGCATTTT. It codes for CASSASNQPQHF.